This entry concerns a single TCR beta chain. This sample is part of a study of blood T cell repertoires in COVID-19. The germline gives CDR1 MNHEY, CDR2 SMNVEV (reference sequence). With V trimmed by 4 bases and J by 4 bases, 4 bases remained unmatched. CDR3 length: 15 amino acids. Sequencing used immunoSEQ multiplex PCR; TCRdb keeps in-frame clones, though not all of them. The sample lists some 370,000 clones; more than 75% were seen once. This sequence joins TRBV27 and TRBJ2-1; 10 bases are a match to TRBD1. Sequencing used peripheral blood. This TCR came from a woman in her 30s with COVID-19, enrolled during active disease. The DNA of the CDR3 is TGTGCCAGCAGTTCCGGACAGGGGGGTTACAATGAGCAGTTCTTC. This codes for CASSSGQGGYNEQFF.